This T cell receptor (beta chain) is drawn from a study of cytomegalovirus exposure and HLA in healthy donors. The trim removed 0 bases at V and 0 bases at J, leaving 6 bases unmatched. There are 18 residues in the CDR3. In germline, CDR1 is LGHNA, CDR2 YNFKEQ. The PCR made use of 60 Vbeta and 13 Jbeta primers. Method: immunoSEQ multiplex PCR; TCRdb's copy keeps in-frame clones and lacks some. The profile shows over 150,000 clones, 80% of them singletons. Study-level points and caveats: Three chains linked to CMV were shown in vitro to be specific for CMV antigens. The majority of TCR sequences were rare, yet some public TCRs appeared in many donors. About 87% or about 30% of the time was how often most TCR beta V segments were productive, according to an earlier analysis.

On this clone itself: Its antigen is as yet unknown.

The rearrangement uses TRBV4-2 and TRBJ2-3, with TRBD2 matching 10 bases. This TCR was sampled from a man aged 25 to 45 in good health and CMV-seropositive. What was sequenced was PBMCs. The CDR3: CASSQDLTSGVSTDTQYF. CDR3 DNA sequence: TGTGCCAGCAGCCAAGACCTTACTAGCGGGGTTAGCACAGATACGCAGTATTTT.